This T cell receptor (beta chain) originates from a study of post-analysis software for immune sequencing data (dated by TCRdb to between 2014 and 2017). Describing the broader study: Relapsing-remitting, secondary progressive and progressive-relapsing multiple sclerosis were recorded as disease courses, and subtype annotation was lacking for some patients. A subset of samples was prepared in parallel using single-end sample barcoding, then pooled and co-amplified after Illumina adapter ligation. Patient repertoires were compared against around 10 previously published healthy control repertoires from donors aged 6 to 25 years.

To demonstrate the VDJtools post-analysis software, TCR beta repertoires were profiled from the peripheral blood of about 13 young patients with multiple sclerosis. Multiple sclerosis patients were children and adolescents aged about 6 to 15 years. Concerning this clonotype: Its antigen target is currently unknown. Per-base qualities were not stored, and no clone one base away is much larger.

Its CDR3 holds 14 amino acids, cysteine through phenylalanine. Only the CDR3 DNA is retained, 42 bases long and in frame from the first base. Libraries came from PCR. Reads for this sample came from an Illumina HiSeq 2500. To reduce PCR and sequencing biases, unique molecular identifiers were built into the TCR beta cDNA libraries. Per 1 to 10 million input T cells, 500,000 or so cDNA molecules were obtained, such that each molecule approximated one T cell. The patient libraries were prepared and sequenced using the same protocol as the earlier healthy control dataset. Within a given batch, samples were prepared together, multiplexed and sequenced on the same HiSeq lane. The study's own analysis went as follows. Raw barcoded reads were processed with MIGEC, and single-read molecular identifier groups were discarded before consensus assembly and CDR3 extraction. Clonotype tables were post-analysed with VDJtools, normalizing diversity by down-sampling all datasets to the smallest sample size. Repertoire overlap clustering matched CDR3 amino acid but not nucleotide sequences to correct batch-related cross-sample contamination. TCRdb redid the processing of the public reads, applying fastp at Q25 and MiXCR, and retained in-frame beta chains. Rows with a matching CDR3 protein are joined into one entry that keeps the most common DNA and genes. These V and J calls rely on TCRdb rather than the paper's analysis. For this sample there are roughly 400,000 distinct CDR3 sequences; approximately 39% appear just once. The ten largest clonotypes hold approximately 7.1% of the sample.

Study-level results and caveats: Multiple sclerosis patients had significantly lower normalized Chao1 diversity than controls, a result that suggests substantial peripheral T-cell clonal expansion. The multiple sclerosis patient group was slightly younger than the control group. Direct clustering with F measure showed strong co-clustering of samples prepared in the same batch, prompting a batch-effect correction. Patients showed significantly higher frequencies than controls for about 5 TRBV segments, among them TRBV5-6, TRBV5-1 and TRBV20-1.

This sequence uses TRBV21-1 and TRBJ2-4; TRBD1 reflects the table's D call only, with no check against the DNA. TRBV21-1 is a documented pseudogene. The sequence was obtained from a girl aged 2 to 9 with multiple sclerosis. Sequenced: blood. The CDR3 has the sequence CASSRGSGENIQYF. The nucleotide sequence reads as follows: TGTGCCAGCAGCAGGGGAAGTGGGGAAAACATTCAGTACTTC.